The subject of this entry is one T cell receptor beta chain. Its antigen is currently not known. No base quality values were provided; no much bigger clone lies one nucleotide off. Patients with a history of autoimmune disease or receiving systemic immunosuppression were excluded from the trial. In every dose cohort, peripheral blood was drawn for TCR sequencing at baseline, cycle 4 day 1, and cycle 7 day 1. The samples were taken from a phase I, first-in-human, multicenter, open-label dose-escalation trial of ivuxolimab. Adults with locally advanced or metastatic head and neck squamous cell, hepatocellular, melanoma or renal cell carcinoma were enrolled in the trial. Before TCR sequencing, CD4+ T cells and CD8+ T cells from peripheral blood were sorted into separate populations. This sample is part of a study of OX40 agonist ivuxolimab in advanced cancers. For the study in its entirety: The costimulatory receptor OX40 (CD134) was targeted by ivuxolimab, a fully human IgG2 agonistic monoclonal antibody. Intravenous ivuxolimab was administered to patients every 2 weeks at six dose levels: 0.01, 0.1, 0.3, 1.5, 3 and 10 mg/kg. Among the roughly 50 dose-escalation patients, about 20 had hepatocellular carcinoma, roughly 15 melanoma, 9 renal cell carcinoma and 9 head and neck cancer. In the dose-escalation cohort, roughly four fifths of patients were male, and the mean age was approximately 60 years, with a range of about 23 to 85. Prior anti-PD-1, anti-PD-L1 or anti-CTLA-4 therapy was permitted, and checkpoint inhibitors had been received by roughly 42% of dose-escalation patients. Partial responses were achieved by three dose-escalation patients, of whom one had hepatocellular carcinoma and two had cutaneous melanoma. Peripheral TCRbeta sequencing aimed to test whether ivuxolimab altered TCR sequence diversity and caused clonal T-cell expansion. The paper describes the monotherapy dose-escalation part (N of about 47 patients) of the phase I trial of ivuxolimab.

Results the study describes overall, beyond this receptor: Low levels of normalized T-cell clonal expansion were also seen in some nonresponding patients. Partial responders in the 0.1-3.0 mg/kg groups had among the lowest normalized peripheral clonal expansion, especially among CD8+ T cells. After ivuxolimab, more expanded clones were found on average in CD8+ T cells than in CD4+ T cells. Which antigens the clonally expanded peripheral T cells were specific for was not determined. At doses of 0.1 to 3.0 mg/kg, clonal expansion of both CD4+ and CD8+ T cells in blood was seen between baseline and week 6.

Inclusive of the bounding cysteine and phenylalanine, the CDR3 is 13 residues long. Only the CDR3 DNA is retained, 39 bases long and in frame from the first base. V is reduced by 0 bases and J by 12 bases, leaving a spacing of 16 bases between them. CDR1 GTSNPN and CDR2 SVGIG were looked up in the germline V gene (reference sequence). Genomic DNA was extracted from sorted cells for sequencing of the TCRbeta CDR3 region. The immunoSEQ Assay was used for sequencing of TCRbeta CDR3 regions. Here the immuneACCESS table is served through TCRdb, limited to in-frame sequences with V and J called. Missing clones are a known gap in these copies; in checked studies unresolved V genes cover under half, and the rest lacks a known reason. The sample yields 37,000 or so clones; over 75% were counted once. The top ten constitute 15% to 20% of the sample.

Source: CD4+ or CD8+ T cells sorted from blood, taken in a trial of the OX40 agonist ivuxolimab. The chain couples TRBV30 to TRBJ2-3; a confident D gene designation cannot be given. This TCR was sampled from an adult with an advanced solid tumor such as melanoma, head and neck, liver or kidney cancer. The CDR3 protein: CAWSVLGVMVQYF. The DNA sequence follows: TGTGCCTGGAGTGTTTTAGGCGTCATGGTTCAGTATTTT.